A single sample gave rise to the 23 T cell receptor beta chains below, sequenced in a study of cytomegalovirus exposure and HLA in healthy donors. The PCR had 60 Vbeta and 13 Jbeta primers. The method was immunoSEQ multiplex PCR; TCRdb's version includes in-frame clones alone and lacks a portion of them. The top ten hold 3.3% of the sample, which has 150,000 or so clones, about 75% seen once. Specimen: PBMCs. These TCRs come from a man aged 40-55 years in good health and CMV-seronegative.

This clone has a handful of counts. This chain links TRBV19 with TRBJ2-7; the D gene is possibly TRBD1 (6 bases). Germline V CDR1 and CDR2: LNHDA, SQIVND (reference sequence). Trimming shortened V by 11 bases and J by 0 bases, and 14 bases separated the two germline ends. The CDR3 sequence is 13 residues long. The CDR3 DNA sequence: TGTGCCGTGGGAGCAGGGGACTCCTACGAGCAGTACTTC. Translated, it gives CAVGAGDSYEQYF.

This rearrangement joins TRBV6-5 to TRBJ2-7, with TRBD1 as a possible D gene (6 bases). V was pared by 5 bases and J by 4 bases, with 15 bases between. CDR1 MNHEY and CDR2 SVGAGI come from the germline V gene. The CDR3 contains 14 residues. CDR3 nucleotide sequence: TGTGCCAGCAGTCGAACCACTGACAGGTACGAGCAGTACTTC. Amino acids: CASSRTTDRYEQYF.

This clone was observed a few times. The chain couples TRBV7-3 to TRBJ1-1; D ambiguous. The CDR3 has 14 residues. Between the trimmed V and J ends, which lost 5 bases and 0 bases, there was a span of 10 bases. Germline CDR1 and CDR2: SGHTA and FQGTGA. The CDR3 reads CASSPQAMNTEAFF. The CDR3, as DNA: TGTGCCAGCAGCCCCCAGGCGATGAACACTGAAGCTTTCTTT.

This chain connects TRBV13 to TRBJ1-2; D call uncertain. Trimming shortened V by 7 bases and J by 8 bases, and 17 bases separated the two germline ends. Germline V gene data show CDR1 as PRHDT and CDR2 as FYEKMQ (reference sequence). This CDR3 has 13 amino acids. The CDR3 sequence: CASTEAVLAGYTF. The CDR3 region has the DNA TGTGCCAGCACCGAGGCAGTACTCGCGGGCTACACCTTC.

CDR3 sequence (DNA): TGTGCCAGCTCACCACCGGGCAGGGGGCTACCCTATGGCTACACCTTC. Amino acids: CASSPPGRGLPYGYTF. V and J are TRBV18 and TRBJ1-2; TRBD1 matches 8 bases. There are 16 residues in the CDR3. The V segment lost 0 bases and the J segment 4 bases; nucleotides outside the gene matches: 7. Germline CDR1 reads KGHSH; CDR2 reads LQKENI.

This clone was detected only a few times. This sequence joins TRBV2 and TRBJ1-1; TRBD1 is a possible D gene (6 bases). V was clipped by 4 bases and J by 10 bases, with 10 bases between them. There are 11 residues in the CDR3. Germline assignment: CDR1 SNHLY and CDR2 FYNNEI. The CDR3 nucleotides are TGTGCCAGCAGTGTTAAAGGGGGAGCTTTCTTT. Amino acids: CASSVKGGAFF. The variable domain in full, completed from reference TRBV2 and TRBJ1-1, reads EPEVTQTPSHQVTQMGQEVILRCVPISNHLYFYWYRQILGQKVEFLVSFYNNEISEKSEIFDDQFSVERPDGSNFTLKIRSTKLEDSAMYFCASSVKGGAFFGQGTRLTVV.

This sequence joins TRBV29-1 and TRBJ1-2; 9 bases agree with TRBD1. The CDR3 has 12 amino acids. Germline CDR1 SQVTM, CDR2 ANQGSEA. J lost 6 bases, V lost 5 bases, and 4 bases had no gene match. The CDR3 region has the DNA TGCAGCGTTTCGACAGGGGGGGATGGCTACACCTTC. As protein: CSVSTGGDGYTF.

This chain links TRBV20-1 with TRBJ1-2; D is possibly TRBD1 (5 bases). This CDR3 contains 10 residues. Germline V CDR1 and CDR2: DFQATT, SNEGSKA (reference sequence). The ends were cut back, 7 bases at V and 7 bases at J, with 10 bases in the middle. This chain's CDR3 is CSVQDFGYTF. The CDR3, as DNA: TGCAGTGTACAGGATTTTGGCTACACCTTC.

The CDR3, as DNA: TGTGCCAGCAGCGTAGCGGGGGGGGCGGCTAATGAAAAACTGTTTTTT. Translated, it gives CASSVAGGAANEKLFF. The chain couples TRBV9 to TRBJ1-4; TRBD1 might be the D (6 bases). The length of the CDR3 is 16 residues. Trimming cost V 0 bases and J 3 bases, with 12 bases left between them. CDR1 and CDR2 from the germline V gene are SGDLS and YYNGEE.

This clone was detected only a few times. The chain uses TRBV7-2 and TRBJ2-5; 8 positions match TRBD2. Germline assignment: CDR1 SGHTA and CDR2 FQGNSA. The CDR3 is made up of 14 amino acids. Trimming cost V 5 bases and J 5 bases; bases outside gene matches: 7. CDR3: CASSLSLAGETQYF. In nucleotides, the CDR3 is TGTGCCAGCAGCCTAAGTCTAGCGGGCGAGACCCAGTACTTC.

This clone came up once. V and J are TRBV12-5 and TRBJ1-1; 9 bases are shared with TRBD1. The junction had 18 bases not matched to a gene; V was cut back by 0 bases and J by 1 base. Germline assignment: CDR1 LGHNT and CDR2 FRNRAP. The CDR3 is 21 residues long. CDR3 coding DNA: TGTGCTAGTGGTTTGGTCCTTCCACCCCTTACAGGGGGCGCCTGGAACACTGAAGCTTTCTTT. Protein: CASGLVLPPLTGGAWNTEAFF.

The V gene is TRBV4-2, the J gene TRBJ2-6; no firm D call. From germline, CDR1 is LGHNA and CDR2 YNFKEQ. V gave up 0 bases and J gave up 0 bases, with 6 bases separating them. The CDR3 is 16 amino acids. CDR3 sequence reads: CASSQEISSGANVLTF. CDR3 sequence (DNA): TGTGCCAGCAGCCAAGAGATCAGCTCTGGGGCCAACGTCCTGACTTTC.

The chain combines TRBV18 with TRBJ2-5; D uncertain. The V end was cut by 3 bases, the J end by 0 bases, with 20 bases between. The CDR3 spans 18 residues. The germline V gene has CDR1 KGHSH and CDR2 LQKENI. CDR3 in amino acids: CASSPLALGSPYQETQYF. CDR3 nucleotide sequence: TGTGCCAGCTCACCGTTGGCGCTGGGCAGTCCGTACCAAGAGACCCAGTACTTC.

The chain employs TRBV10-3 and TRBJ1-3; possibly TRBD1 for D (6 bases). CDR3 size: 15 residues. Germline values: CDR1 ENHRY, CDR2 SYGVKD. Trimming shortened V by 0 bases and J by 2 bases, and 8 bases separated the two germline ends. CDR3 coding DNA: TGTGCCATCAGTGAGTCCTACAGGGCTGGAAACACCATATATTTT. Translating it yields CAISESYRAGNTIYF.

This chain uses TRBV5-6 with TRBJ1-2; 12 bases match TRBD1. CDR3 length equals 14 residues. V was pared by 3 bases and J by 4 bases, with 1 base of the junction left unmatched. Germline values: CDR1 SGHDT, CDR2 YYEEEE. CDR3 DNA: TGTGCCAGCAGCTCGGGACAGGGGGCCTATGGCTACACCTTC. Translating gives CASSSGQGAYGYTF.

This clone has just one count. The conserved closing phenylalanine or tryptophan is absent in this CDR3, likely reflecting a read error. This chain joins TRBV5-1 and TRBJ2-6, with a tentative D call TRBD2 (5 bases). This CDR3 region has 16 residues. Germline CDR1 SGHRS, CDR2 YFSETQ. Trimming took 2 bases from V and 2 from J, leaving 11 bases between them. The CDR3 bases are TGCGCCAGCAGCTTATTATCGGGGACTGGGGCCAACGTCCTGACTGTC. This sequence encodes CASSLLSGTGANVLTV.

V and J are TRBV7-2 and TRBJ2-1; 7 bases line up with TRBD1. Germline V gene sequence: CDR1 SGHTA, CDR2 FQGNSA. The CDR3 has 15 residues. The V gene end was trimmed by 1 base and the J gene end by 4 bases; junction bases not matched to a gene: 4. The CDR3 bases are TGTGCCAGCAGCTTAGGTGGACAGGCGTACAATGAGCAGTTCTTC. Translated: CASSLGGQAYNEQFF. The full variable domain, rest sourced from reference TRBV7-2 and TRBJ2-1, is GAGVSQSPSNKVTEKGKDVELRCDPISGHTALYWYRQSLGQGLEFLIYFQGNSAPDKSGLPSDRFSAERTGGSVSTLTIQRTQQEDSAVYLCASSLGGQAYNEQFFGPGTRLTVL.

The J gene is TRBJ2-1, the V gene TRBV6-1, with D perhaps TRBD1 (7 bases). The CDR3 covers 16 residues. The germline V and J ends were trimmed by 4 bases and 5 bases, with 18 bases remaining between them. The germline V gene has CDR1 MNHNS and CDR2 SASEGT. CDR3 DNA: TGTGCCAGCAGTGGCAATCAAGGAGGGACAGACAATGAGCAGTTCTTC. Amino acid sequence: CASSGNQGGTDNEQFF.

The chain couples TRBV6-1 to TRBJ2-7, with D unresolved. With 7 bases removed from V and 6 bases from J, the gap between germline ends came to 4 bases. Germline values: CDR1 MNHNS, CDR2 SASEGT. This CDR3 region has 9 residues. The CDR3 reads CASILEQYF. The CDR3 coding sequence is TGTGCCAGCATCCTCGAGCAGTACTTC.

This chain connects TRBV5-1 to TRBJ2-2, with 7 bases identical to TRBD1. V gave up 4 bases and J gave up 3 bases; unmatched junction bases: 3. This CDR3 is built from 14 residues. The germline V gene encodes CDR1 SGHRS and CDR2 YFSETQ. The CDR3, as DNA: TGCGCCAGCAGCGCCGGGACAGACACCGGGGAGCTGTTTTTT. Residues: CASSAGTDTGELFF.

V gene TRBV19 combines with J gene TRBJ2-2; TRBD2 might be the D (5 bases). CDR3 length equals 13 residues. Deletions cut 5 bases from V and 1 base from J, with 5 bases between. Germline CDR1 LNHDA, CDR2 SQIVND (reference sequence). The DNA for the CDR3 is TGTGCCAGTAGTCGGGGGAACACCGGGGAGCTGTTTTTT. This encodes CASSRGNTGELFF.

The chain employs TRBV25-1 and TRBJ1-2, with D unresolved. V was trimmed by 7 bases and J by 3 bases, leaving 9 bases between them. This CDR3 has 12 residues. The germline gives CDR1 MGHDK, CDR2 SYGVNS. In DNA form, the CDR3 reads TGTGCCAGCACTGATAACTACTATGGCTACACCTTC. It encodes CASTDNYYGYTF.

The rearrangement links TRBV10-1 to TRBJ1-1, with 9 positions matching TRBD1. Trimming removed 1 base from V and 4 bases from J; junction bases left unmatched: 4. Germline V gives CDR1 WNHNN, CDR2 SYGVQD (reference sequence). The CDR3 is made up of 15 amino acids. The CDR3 region is CASSELQGAGTEAFF. CDR3 DNA sequence: TGCGCCAGCAGTGAGTTACAGGGGGCAGGCACTGAAGCTTTCTTT.